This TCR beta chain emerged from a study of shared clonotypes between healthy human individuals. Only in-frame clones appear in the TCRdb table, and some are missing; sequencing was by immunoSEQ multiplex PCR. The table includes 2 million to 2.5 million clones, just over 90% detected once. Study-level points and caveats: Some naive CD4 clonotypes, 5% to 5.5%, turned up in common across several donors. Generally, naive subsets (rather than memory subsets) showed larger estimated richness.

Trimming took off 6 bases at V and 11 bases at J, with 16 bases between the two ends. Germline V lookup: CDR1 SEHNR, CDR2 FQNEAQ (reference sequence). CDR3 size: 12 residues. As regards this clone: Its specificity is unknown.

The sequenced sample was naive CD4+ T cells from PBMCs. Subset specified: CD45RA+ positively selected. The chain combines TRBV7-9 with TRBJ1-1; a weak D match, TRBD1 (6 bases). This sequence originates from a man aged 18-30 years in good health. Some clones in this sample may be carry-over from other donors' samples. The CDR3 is CASSLSGVGAFF. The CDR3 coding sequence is TGTGCCAGCAGTCTCTCAGGGGTTGGGGCTTTCTTT.